This TCR beta chain is drawn from a study of blood T cells in healthy people across ages. Study findings and constraints: Naive and antigen-experienced cells could not be conclusively compared, given unsorted PBMCs.

As to this clonotype: Its antigen remains unknown.

Per germline, CDR1 LNHNV and CDR2 YYDKDF (reference sequence). The CDR3 is 14 amino acids. J lost 0 bases, V lost 4 bases, and 0 bases had no gene match. Primers used in a second PCR of roughly 7 to 12 cycles were a sample-barcoded 5' primer and a J-beta primer mix. TCRdb used MiXCR to reprocess the 5' RACE reads, holding one entry per CDR3 protein. The data show about 970,000 distinct CDR3 sequences, about 53% seen once. Sequenced material: blood. This sequence joins TRBV15 and TRBJ1-3; 7 bases are a match to TRBD1. The origin of this receptor is a woman aged 60 to 75 in good health. In DNA form, the CDR3 reads TGTGCCACCAGCAACAGGGGCTCTGGAAACACCATATATTTT. It translates to CATSNRGSGNTIYF.